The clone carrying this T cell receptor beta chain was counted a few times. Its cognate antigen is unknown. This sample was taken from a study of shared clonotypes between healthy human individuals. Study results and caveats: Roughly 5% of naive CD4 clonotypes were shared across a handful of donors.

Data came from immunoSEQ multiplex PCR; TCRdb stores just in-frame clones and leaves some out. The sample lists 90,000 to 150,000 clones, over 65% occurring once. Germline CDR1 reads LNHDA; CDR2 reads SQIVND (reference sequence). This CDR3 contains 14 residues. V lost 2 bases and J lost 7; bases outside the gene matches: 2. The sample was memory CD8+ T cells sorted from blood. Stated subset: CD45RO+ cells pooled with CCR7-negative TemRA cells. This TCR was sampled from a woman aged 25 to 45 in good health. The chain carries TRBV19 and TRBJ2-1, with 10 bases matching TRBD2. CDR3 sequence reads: CASSISAGGNEQFF. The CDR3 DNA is TGTGCCAGTAGTATATCAGCGGGAGGGAATGAGCAGTTCTTC. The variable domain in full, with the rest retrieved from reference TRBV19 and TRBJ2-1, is DGGITQSPKYLFRKEGQNVTLSCEQNLNHDAMYWYRQDPGQGLRLIYYSQIVNDFQKGDIAEGYSVSREKKESFPLTVTSAQKNPTAFYLCASSISAGGNEQFFGPGTRLTVL.